This TCR beta chain came from a study of blood T cell repertoires in COVID-19. This clone was detected only a few times. The authors' processing: Amplification with reference gene primers provided the estimates of nucleated cell counts. Only in-frame clones appear in the TCRdb table, and some are missing; sequencing was by immunoSEQ multiplex PCR. The DNA gave D and trimming, while V, J and clone size come from that table. The sample gives some 65,000 clones, more than 60% of which show up once; 4.5% to 7% is in the top ten. Germline loops: CDR1 SGHDN, CDR2 FVKESK. Trimming pared 6 bases from V and 12 bases from J, leaving 6 bases between. The CDR3 extends over 10 amino acids.

What was sequenced was peripheral blood. This sequence was found in an older woman with acute or convalescent COVID-19. The J gene is TRBJ1-6, the V gene TRBV14, with D unclear. Written as DNA, the CDR3 is TGTGCCAGCAGTCTTTTACCCCTCCACTTT. It yields the protein CASSLLPLHF. Full variable domain (remainder filled in from reference TRBV14 and TRBJ1-6): EAGVTQFPSHSVIEKGQTVTLRCDPISGHDNLYWYRRVMGKEIKFLLHFVKESKQDESGMPNNRFLAERTGGTYSTLKVQPAELEDSGVYFCASSLLPLHFGNGTRLTVT.